The 3 T cell receptor beta chains presented below share a single source sample, sequenced in a study of T cell responses to AZD1222 COVID-19 vaccine (dated by TCRdb to the early 2020s). Library prep was done by the immunoSEQ multiplex PCR assay. TCRdb obtained this table from immuneACCESS and retained in-frame rearrangements with V and J assigned. These tables miss some clones; where compared with another copy, unresolved V genes account for less than half of the shortfall, and the remainder is unexplained. The sample table lists about 120,000 clones, about 88% of them with a count of one. Around 7% of the sample is taken by the ten largest. The sample's time point label, in plain terms: baseline before first vaccination. The sample was peripheral blood, taken on day 0 of AZD1222 vaccination. The receptors originated from an adult in good health.

This sequence joins TRBV5-1 and TRBJ2-7; D uncertain. V was clipped by 4 bases and J by 1 base, with 12 bases between them. Germline-derived CDR1 and CDR2 are SGHRS and YFSETQ. The CDR3 is 14 amino acids. CDR3 amino acids: CASSPDGFSYEQYF. The CDR3 DNA follows: TGCGCCAGCAGCCCGGACGGCTTTTCCTACGAGCAGTACTTC. The full variable domain, completed using reference TRBV5-1 and TRBJ2-7, is KAGVTQTPRYLIKTRGQQVTLSCSPISGHRSVSWYQQTPGQGLQFLFEYFSETQRNKGNFPGRFSGRQFSNSRSEMNVSTLELGDSALYLCASSPDGFSYEQYFGPGTRLTVT.

The V gene is TRBV11-1, the J gene TRBJ2-7; D gene uncertain. Trimming cost V 3 bases and J 3 bases, with 9 bases left between them. This CDR3 is 13 amino acids long. Germline CDR1 is SGHAT and CDR2 is FQDESV (reference sequence). The CDR3 nucleotides are TGTGCCAGCAGCTTGGGCGATGACTACGAGCAGTACTTC. As protein: CASSLGDDYEQYF.

This rearrangement joins TRBV2 to TRBJ2-6; TRBD1 aligns across 10 bases. The CDR3 totals 15 residues. Per germline, CDR1 SNHLY and CDR2 FYNNEI. The V segment lost 7 bases and the J segment 3 bases; nucleotides outside the gene matches: 3. DNA for the CDR3: TGTGCCAGCAAGACAGGGGGCATTGGGGCCAACGTCCTGACTTTC. It encodes CASKTGGIGANVLTF.